The clone carrying this T cell receptor beta chain has just one count. The same CDR3 arises from other DNA sequences in this sample as well. The CDR3 extends over 12 amino acids. Germline-derived CDR1 and CDR2 are SGHRS and YFSETQ. This entry is derived from a study of cytomegalovirus exposure and HLA in healthy donors. 13 Jbeta primers and 60 Vbeta primers were used for the PCR. The data were produced by immunoSEQ multiplex PCR, yet TCRdb's version contains in-frame clones alone and is incomplete. Of more than 95,000 clones detected, approximately 73% appear once; the ten largest clones hold around 10%.

The specimen sequenced was PBMCs. The V gene is TRBV5-1, the J gene TRBJ2-4, with D perhaps matching TRBD1 (6 bases). The DNA matches TRBJ2-5 better at its end, which makes the J call doubtful. The TCR comes from a woman in her late teens or twenties in good health and CMV-seropositive. The CDR3 here is CASSLEGVTQYF. For the CDR3, the DNA is TGCGCCAGCAGCTTGGAGGGGGTGACCCAGTACTTC.